The present TCR beta chain was sequenced within a study of control samples from healthy donors and cancer patients. Unmatched junction bases numbered 6, after V lost 4 bases and J lost 3 bases. Germline loops: CDR1 SGDLS, CDR2 YYNGEE. This CDR3 has 14 amino acids. Here immunoSEQ multiplex PCR was the method, and the copy in TCRdb shows in-frame clones only, minus some. The sample records around 110,000 clones, about 93% being singletons. The chain carries TRBV9 and TRBJ1-2; the match to TRBD1 covers 7 bases. The sample taken for sequencing was blood. This receptor was taken from a young man in good health. The CDR3, as DNA: TGTGCCAGCAGCCGACAGGGCGCCGACTATGGCTACACCTTC. This translates into CASSRQGADYGYTF.